The entry that follows covers one T cell receptor beta chain sequence. This record belongs to a study of TIL therapy for anti-PD-1-resistant metastatic lung cancer. The libraries were made with immunoSEQ v3. TCRdb keeps only in-frame clones here, not all; method: immunoSEQ multiplex PCR. The sample consists of roughly 57,000 clones, 75% to 90% of them appearing once. This CDR3 comprises 15 residues. Per the germline V gene, CDR1 is SGHRS and CDR2 is YFSETQ. Germline trimming cut 4 bases from V and 5 bases from J; bases unmatched to any gene: 5. Time point reported: pre-treatment sample, taken before nivolumab and TIL therapy.

The rearrangement joins TRBV5-1 to TRBJ2-2; TRBD1 aligns across 10 bases. The input for sequencing was blood, taken at baseline. The receptor was derived from a person between 30 and 80 years old with non-small cell lung cancer. The CDR3 DNA reads as TGCGCCAGCAGCGTATGGGGACAGGGGACCGGGGAGCTGTTTTTT. This sequence encodes CASSVWGQGTGELFF.